A single sample is the source of the 7 T cell receptor beta chains below, sequenced in a study of shared T cell receptors in the human thymus. Measured with immunoSEQ multiplex PCR; TCRdb has only the in-frame clones, and not every one. This table has roughly 410,000 clones, 95% appearing once. Sequencing input: thymocytes. These receptors were obtained from a human donor.

The gene calls are TRBV28 and TRBJ1-5; D is uncertain. This CDR3 region has 13 residues. V shed 6 bases and J shed 1 base, with 7 bases lying between them. Germline CDR1 is MDHEN and CDR2 is SYDVKM. The CDR3 protein is CASRPPSNQPQHF. CDR3 nucleotides: TGTGCCAGCAGGCCTCCCAGCAATCAGCCCCAGCATTTT.

This chain uses TRBV2 with TRBJ2-7, with D possibly matching TRBD2 (5 bases). This CDR3 has 15 residues. The V and J ends lost 7 bases and 4 bases respectively, with 20 bases between them. The V gene's germline CDR1 is SNHLY and CDR2 FYNNEI. CDR3 loop: CASKFTVRGPYEQYF. CDR3 DNA: TGTGCCAGCAAATTTACAGTAAGAGGGCCTTACGAGCAGTACTTC.

The chain employs TRBV7-9 and TRBJ1-2; 8 positions agree with TRBD1. CDR3 size: 16 residues. Germline V CDR1 and CDR2: SEHNR, FQNEAQ (reference sequence). The junction had 14 bases not matched to a gene; V was cut back by 5 bases and J by 6 bases. In DNA form, the CDR3 reads TGTGCCAGCAGCCAAACAACCGCCCGACAGGGGAATGGCTACACCTTC. This translates into CASSQTTARQGNGYTF.

This chain uses TRBV27 with TRBJ2-7; the D gene is possibly TRBD1 (5 bases). The CDR3 totals 13 residues. Germline CDR1 reads MNHEY; CDR2 reads SMNVEV (reference sequence). Trimming left V 4 bases short and J 3 bases short, with 10 bases between. DNA of the CDR3: TGTGCCAGCAGTTCCCGGACATACTACGAGCAGTACTTC. As protein: CASSSRTYYEQYF.

This rearrangement joins TRBV27 to TRBJ2-1, with TRBD2 matching over 7 bases. The CDR3 sequence is 17 residues long. From germline, CDR1 is MNHEY and CDR2 SMNVEV (reference sequence). Germline trimming cut 4 bases from V and 4 bases from J; bases unmatched to any gene: 13. The CDR3: CASSSRTGLADYNEQFF. As DNA, the CDR3 is TGTGCCAGCAGTTCCCGAACCGGGCTAGCGGATTACAATGAGCAGTTCTTC.

This sequence joins TRBV4-3 and TRBJ1-3; perhaps TRBD1 as D (5 bases). The length of the CDR3 is 17 residues. The V gene's germline CDR1 is LGHNA and CDR2 YSLEER. The V gene lost 0 bases and the J gene lost 2 bases, with 14 bases spanning the gap. The CDR3: CASSQDRGEAAGNTIYF. DNA of the CDR3: TGCGCCAGCAGCCAAGATCGGGGGGAGGCAGCTGGAAACACCATATATTTT.

V usage is TRBV5-4 and J usage is TRBJ2-1, with 7 bases identical to TRBD2. The V segment lost 4 bases and the J segment 10 bases; nucleotides outside the gene matches: 8. The CDR3 sequence is 13 residues long. Germline CDR1 reads SGHNT; CDR2 reads YYREEE (reference sequence). Written as DNA, the CDR3 is TGTGCCAGCAGCCTATACTGGGGAGGGGAGCAGTTCTTC. It codes for CASSLYWGGEQFF.